Included here is one T cell receptor (beta chain) sequence, with context. Here immunoSEQ multiplex PCR was the method, and the copy in TCRdb shows in-frame clones only, minus some. Of 120,000 to 150,000 clones in the sample, approximately 90% are singletons; the top ten hold around 2.1%. The data stem from a study of T cell responses to AZD1222 COVID-19 vaccine. Germline values: CDR1 LGHDT, CDR2 YNNKEL (reference sequence). Trimming at V came to 6 bases and at J to 3 bases, leaving 12 bases not matched to a gene. This CDR3 has 16 amino acids. This chain joins TRBV3-1 (or the pseudogene TRBV3-2) and TRBJ1-1; 8 bases agree with TRBD1. This receptor was obtained from an adult who received the AZD1222 COVID-19 vaccine. The sequenced sample was peripheral blood, obtained 28 days after the second AZD1222 dose. The CDR3 spells CASRRYRGSKDTEAFF. The CDR3 DNA follows: TGTGCCAGCAGGCGATACAGGGGGAGCAAGGACACTGAAGCTTTCTTT.